These 32 T cell receptor beta chains share one sample of origin, sequenced in a study of blood T cell repertoires in COVID-19. The data were produced by immunoSEQ multiplex PCR, yet TCRdb's version contains in-frame clones alone and is incomplete. The sample records about 150,000 clones, approximately 90% being singletons. The sequenced material came from peripheral blood. These TCRs come from a man younger than 35 with COVID-19, enrolled during active disease.

The chain carries TRBV21-1 and TRBJ2-1; TRBD2, the table's D call, was not compared with the DNA. TRBV21-1 is tagged as a pseudogene. The length of the CDR3 is 17 residues. The CDR3 loop reads CASSKDRTISASGRQFF. The CDR3 DNA sequence: TGTGCCAGCAGCAAAGACCGAACCATTTCAGCTAGCGGGAGGCAGTTCTTC.

V and J are TRBV7-2 and TRBJ2-7; possible D gene TRBD2, 5 bases. V gave up 10 bases and J gave up 3 bases, with 16 bases separating them. There are 13 residues in the CDR3. The germline gives CDR1 SGHTA, CDR2 FQGNSA. The DNA for the CDR3 is TGTGCCACCCGATCCCGGGAACGCTACGAGCAGTACTTC. Amino acid sequence: CATRSRERYEQYF.

The chain employs TRBV5-6 and TRBJ1-5; possibly TRBD1 for D (5 bases). This CDR3 has 14 amino acids. Germline loops: CDR1 SGHDT, CDR2 YYEEEE. V was shortened by 2 bases and J by 5 bases, with 11 bases between the two germline ends. In nucleotides, the CDR3 is TGTGCCAGCAGCTTACAGACAGAGTATCAGCCCCAGCATTTT. This codes for CASSLQTEYQPQHF.

This chain links TRBV5-1 with TRBJ2-7; 13 bases line up with TRBD2. Germline loops: CDR1 SGHRS, CDR2 YFSETQ. V lost 0 bases to trimming and J lost 4 bases; unmatched junction nucleotides: 7. This CDR3 region has 17 residues. The CDR3 nucleotides read TGCGCCAGCAGCTTGGAACTAGCGGGAGGGCCGAGATACGAGCAGTACTTC. Its protein is CASSLELAGGPRYEQYF.

Only one count was recorded for this clone. This chain joins TRBV28 and TRBJ2-1; 7 bases match TRBD2. V lost 2 bases, J lost 5 bases, and 3 bases stayed unmatched. The CDR3 has 14 residues. Germline V gives CDR1 MDHEN, CDR2 SYDVKM. The CDR3 sequence is CASSLGGSDNEQFF. The CDR3 DNA reads as TGTGCCAGCAGTTTAGGCGGGAGTGACAATGAGCAGTTCTTC.

The chain couples TRBV12-5 to TRBJ2-5, with 12 bases matching TRBD2. This CDR3 contains 16 residues. The germline V gene has CDR1 LGHNT and CDR2 FRNRAP. The ends lost 0 bases at V and 2 bases at J; junction bases unmatched: 1. CDR3 sequence: CASGLVTSGRQETQYF. The CDR3 coding sequence is TGTGCTAGTGGTTTGGTCACTAGCGGGAGGCAAGAGACCCAGTACTTC.

J is TRBJ2-3 and V is TRBV9; 11 nucleotides align to TRBD2. Germline V lookup: CDR1 SGDLS, CDR2 YYNGEE. This CDR3 spans 18 amino acids. Trimming took 4 bases from V and 4 from J; bases not matched to a gene: 14. CDR3 coding DNA: TGTGCCAGCAGCCCGACCCCCGGCTTAGCGGGAGGGGCAGATACGCAGTATTTT. It codes for CASSPTPGLAGGADTQYF.

This clone showed up just once. The rearrangement joins TRBV30 to TRBJ1-2, with unresolved D. Between the trimmed V and J ends, which lost 0 bases and 4 bases, there was a span of 6 bases. This CDR3 has 12 amino acids. The germline gives CDR1 GTSNPN, CDR2 SVGIG (reference sequence). CDR3 loop: CAWSVDTYGYTF. CDR3 coding DNA: TGTGCCTGGAGTGTAGACACCTATGGCTACACCTTC.

The chain combines TRBV7-8 with TRBJ1-2; 7 nucleotides line up with TRBD1. The CDR3 has 14 amino acids. After removal of 3 bases from V and 5 bases from J, the junction contained 6 bases not matched to a gene. Germline V gene data show CDR1 as SGHVS and CDR2 as FQNEAQ. The CDR3 reads CASSFSDRAYGYTF. Written as DNA, the CDR3 is TGTGCCAGCAGCTTCTCCGACAGGGCGTATGGCTACACCTTC.

Only one count was recorded for this clone. This rearrangement joins TRBV3-1 (or the pseudogene TRBV3-2) to TRBJ1-1; tentatively, D is TRBD1 (6 bases). Per germline, CDR1 LGHDT and CDR2 YNNKEL (reference sequence). This CDR3 is 12 amino acids long. V lost 1 base and J 11 bases, leaving 11 bases between the germline ends. This CDR3 is CASSQGPGEAFF. Written as DNA, the CDR3 is TGTGCCAGCAGCCAAGGTCCAGGGGAGGCTTTCTTT.

The V call is TRBV11-2, the J call TRBJ2-3, with D perhaps TRBD1 (6 bases). The V end was cut by 4 bases, the J end by 6 bases, with 20 bases between. The CDR3 totals 16 residues. Per germline, CDR1 SGHAT and CDR2 FQNNGV. The CDR3 reads CASSSERQVGLDTQYF. CDR3 coding DNA: TGTGCCAGCAGCTCCGAACGACAGGTCGGTCTCGATACGCAGTATTTT.

CDR3 region: CASSNGRDRGPEGYEQYF. The CDR3 DNA follows: TGTGCCAGCAGTAACGGCCGGGACAGGGGGCCAGAAGGGTACGAGCAGTACTTC. The chain carries TRBV28 and TRBJ2-7; the match to TRBD1 covers 12 bases. The CDR3 has 18 amino acids. The germline CDR1 and CDR2 sequences are MDHEN and SYDVKM. The ends lost 5 bases at V and 4 bases at J; junction bases unmatched: 15. Based on the CDR3 plus reference TRBV28 and TRBJ2-7, the full variable domain is DVKVTQSSRYLVKRTGEKVFLECVQDMDHENMFWYRQDPGLGLRLIYFSYDVKMKEKGDIPEGYSVSREKKERFSLILESASTNQTSMYLCASSNGRDRGPEGYEQYFGPGTRLTVT.

The rearrangement uses TRBV9 and TRBJ1-2; a weak D match, TRBD1 (6 bases). This CDR3 spans 17 amino acids. Trimming left V 0 bases short and J 0 bases short, with 15 bases between. CDR1 SGDLS and CDR2 YYNGEE come from the germline V gene. The CDR3 bases are TGTGCCAGCAGCGTAGCATCAGGGGTAGAGGCTAACTATGGCTACACCTTC. Encoded protein: CASSVASGVEANYGYTF.

The CDR3 here is CASTPSAGYHEQYF. Written as DNA, the CDR3 is TGTGCCAGCACCCCCTCGGCAGGGTACCACGAGCAGTACTTC. The rearrangement uses TRBV6-5 and TRBJ2-7, with a weak D call TRBD1 (5 bases). Trimming took off 7 bases at V and 5 bases at J, with 18 bases between the two ends. Germline values: CDR1 MNHEY, CDR2 SVGAGI. This CDR3 spans 14 amino acids.

V and J are TRBV5-1 and TRBJ1-2, with a weak D call TRBD1 (6 bases). Trimming cost V 0 bases and J 8 bases, with 11 bases left between them. CDR1 SGHRS and CDR2 YFSETQ come from the germline V gene. This CDR3 contains 13 residues. The CDR3 here is CASSLAGAGGYTF. The CDR3 DNA follows: TGCGCCAGCAGCTTGGCAGGGGCAGGCGGCTACACCTTC. Based on the CDR3 plus reference TRBV5-1 and TRBJ1-2, the full variable domain is KAGVTQTPRYLIKTRGQQVTLSCSPISGHRSVSWYQQTPGQGLQFLFEYFSETQRNKGNFPGRFSGRQFSNSRSEMNVSTLELGDSALYLCASSLAGAGGYTFGSGTRLTVV.

This chain joins TRBV5-5 and TRBJ2-6; D uncertain. CDR3 size: 13 residues. Germline CDR1 and CDR2: SGHKS and YYEKEE (reference sequence). V lost 4 bases and J lost 4, with 6 bases in between. Written as DNA, the CDR3 is TGTGCCAGCAGCAATCAGGGGGCCAACGTCCTGACTTTC. It is translated as CASSNQGANVLTF.

The chain couples TRBV19 to TRBJ1-4; TRBD1 aligns across 9 bases. Trimming at V came to 5 bases and at J to 8 bases, leaving 12 bases not matched to a gene. The CDR3 has 16 residues. Per germline, CDR1 LNHDA and CDR2 SQIVND (reference sequence). CDR3 residues: CASSSNRGREQEKLFF. CDR3 nucleotide sequence: TGTGCCAGTAGTTCAAACAGGGGGCGCGAACAGGAAAAACTGTTTTTT.

The chain recombines TRBV7-3 with TRBJ2-1, with D perhaps TRBD2 (6 bases). V was cut by 4 bases and J by 10 bases, with 23 bases left in between. Germline CDR1 SGHTA, CDR2 FQGTGA. CDR3 length: 16 residues. CDR3 nucleotide sequence: TGTGCCAGCAGCTCAACAAACGCGGGACTTCGCGGGGAGCAGTTCTTC. As protein: CASSSTNAGLRGEQFF.

The V and J genes are TRBV29-1 and TRBJ1-1; tentative D call: TRBD1 (6 bases). This CDR3 region has 15 residues. V dropped 1 base and J dropped 3 bases, with 15 bases sitting between them. CDR1 and CDR2 from the germline V gene are SQVTM and ANQGSEA. The CDR3 nucleotides are TGCAGCGTTGAAGTAGAACGGACAGACGACACTGAAGCTTTCTTT. Translated: CSVEVERTDDTEAFF.

The V call is TRBV24-1, the J call TRBJ2-3; 7 nucleotides line up with TRBD1. Germline CDR1 reads KGHDR; CDR2 reads SFDVKD. V was pared by 7 bases and J by 1 base, with 10 bases of the junction left unmatched. The length of the CDR3 is 16 residues. CDR3 bases: TGTGCCACCAGCCTAAAGGCAGGGGGAGGCACAGATACGCAGTATTTT. Its protein product is CATSLKAGGGTDTQYF.

This sequence joins TRBV28 and TRBJ2-1; 9 positions agree with TRBD2. This CDR3 is 15 amino acids long. After removal of 6 bases from V and 7 bases from J, the junction contained 10 bases not matched to a gene. The germline gives CDR1 MDHEN, CDR2 SYDVKM. The CDR3 nucleotides read TGTGCCAGCAGCCGCTTAGCGGGAGAGGGTAATGAGCAGTTCTTC. As protein: CASSRLAGEGNEQFF.

This sequence joins TRBV24-1 and TRBJ2-5; TRBD1 agrees at 10 bases. The CDR3 runs to 16 residues. Looked up from germline, CDR1 is KGHDR and CDR2 is SFDVKD. V was pared by 3 bases and J by 5 bases, with 8 bases of the junction left unmatched. DNA of the CDR3: TGTGCCACCAGTGATCCTCCGGGACAGGGGAGGGAGACCCAGTACTTC. It codes for CATSDPPGQGRETQYF.

The table lists this clone with a count of one. The chain is built from TRBV29-1 and TRBJ2-1; no definite D call. The CDR3 is 16 amino acids. With 3 bases removed from V and 0 bases from J, the gap between germline ends came to 15 bases. CDR1 is SQVTM, CDR2 ANQGSEA, per germline. Here the CDR3 DNA reads TGCAGCGTTGACGAAGGTGGGCTCCTCTCCTACAATGAGCAGTTCTTC. Translated: CSVDEGGLLSYNEQFF.

On this clone itself: Other DNA sequences in the sample encode the same CDR3. The J gene is TRBJ1-1, the V gene TRBV28; D unclear. This CDR3 has 13 residues. Germline CDR1 reads MDHEN; CDR2 reads SYDVKM. V gave up 3 bases and J gave up 5 bases, with 10 bases separating them. CDR3 amino acids: CASSFRGNTEAFF. Here the CDR3 DNA reads TGTGCCAGCAGTTTCCGGGGTAATACTGAAGCTTTCTTT.

CDR3 in amino acids: CASSLDPGRGQPQHF. The CDR3 DNA reads TGCGCCAGCAGCTTAGACCCAGGGAGGGGGCAGCCCCAGCATTTT. The chain couples TRBV5-1 to TRBJ1-5; the D gene is possibly TRBD1 (6 bases). The CDR3 sequence is 15 residues long. The V gene's germline CDR1 is SGHRS and CDR2 YFSETQ. Trimming shortened V by 2 bases and J by 7 bases, and 16 bases separated the two germline ends.

CDR3: CASSWTSHYEQYF. DNA of the CDR3: TGTGCCAGCAGTTGGACTTCCCACTACGAGCAGTACTTC. V and J are TRBV27 and TRBJ2-7; maybe TRBD2 (5 bases). The CDR3 runs to 13 residues. Trimming left V 4 bases short and J 3 bases short, with 10 bases between. Germline loops: CDR1 MNHEY, CDR2 SMNVEV (reference sequence).

The chain carries TRBV11-2 and TRBJ2-1; 7 bases are shared with TRBD2. The ends lost 3 bases at V and 9 bases at J; junction bases unmatched: 8. Germline V gives CDR1 SGHAT, CDR2 FQNNGV. This CDR3 spans 14 amino acids. In DNA, the CDR3 is TGTGCCAGCAGCTTGGGTGGGAGGGTAAGTGAGCAGTTCTTC. It yields the protein CASSLGGRVSEQFF.

The rearrangement joins TRBV19 to TRBJ1-1; tentative D call: TRBD1 (6 bases). The V gene's germline CDR1 is LNHDA and CDR2 SQIVND (reference sequence). V lost 7 bases and J 4 bases, leaving 13 bases between the germline ends. CDR3 size: 13 residues. Written as DNA, the CDR3 is TGTGCCAGTAATACAGGGTTTGGCACTGAAGCTTTCTTT. It codes for CASNTGFGTEAFF.

The CDR3 protein is CASSPGTASEQYF. Here the CDR3 DNA reads TGTGCCAGCAGTCCTGGGACAGCGTCCGAGCAGTACTTC. The J gene is TRBJ2-7, the V gene TRBV27; TRBD1 matches at 7 bases. The CDR3 length is 13 residues. The germline V gene encodes CDR1 MNHEY and CDR2 SMNVEV (reference sequence). The V gene end was trimmed by 5 bases and the J gene end by 6 bases; junction bases not matched to a gene: 7.

V is TRBV10-3 and J is TRBJ2-1; TRBD2 matches 7 bases. The CDR3 is 15 residues long. With V trimmed by 6 bases and J by 0 bases, 5 bases remained unmatched. Germline V CDR1 and CDR2: ENHRY, SYGVKD. This CDR3 is CAISATSRSYNEQFF. The DNA for the CDR3 is TGTGCCATCAGCGCGACTAGCCGCTCCTACAATGAGCAGTTCTTC.

In its sample, this clone was seen once. The rearrangement links TRBV6-6 to TRBJ1-1, with no clear D. Deletions cut 4 bases from V and 2 bases from J, with 8 bases between. Germline V gene lookup returns CDR1 MNHNY and CDR2 SVGAGI (reference sequence). The CDR3 loop spans 13 amino acids. The DNA for the CDR3 is TGTGCCAGCAGTTTAGAGGGAAACACTGAAGCTTTCTTT. Translated: CASSLEGNTEAFF.

The V and J genes are TRBV9 and TRBJ2-2; TRBD2 agrees at 7 bases. V lost 3 bases to trimming and J lost 0 bases; unmatched junction nucleotides: 11. CDR1 and CDR2 from the germline V gene are SGDLS and YYNGEE. The CDR3 totals 18 residues. The CDR3 reads CASSAPGGALANTGELFF. As DNA, the CDR3 is TGTGCCAGCAGCGCCCCGGGGGGTGCCCTCGCGAACACCGGGGAGCTGTTTTTT.